This TCR beta chain was sequenced for a study of OX40 agonist ivuxolimab in advanced cancers. Study background: Past anti-PD-1, anti-PD-L1 or anti-CTLA-4 therapy was accepted, and 30% to 45% had received some. General observations from the study: Patients with a partial response at 0.1-3.0 mg/kg had among the lowest clonal expansion.

Exclusion applied to patients with autoimmune disease history or systemic immunosuppression. Sampled blood was obtained at baseline, cycle 4 day 1, and cycle 7 day 1. About this clone: No antigen is known for it.

Clones were read by immunoSEQ multiplex PCR, and TCRdb kept only the in-frame ones, dropping some. The data hold around 58,000 clones, with 84% observed a single time. Between the trimmed V and J ends, which lost 4 bases and 2 bases, there was a span of 18 bases. This CDR3 comprises 18 residues. Germline V gene sequence: CDR1 LNHDA, CDR2 SQIVND (reference sequence). Sequencing used CD4+ or CD8+ T cells sorted from blood, obtained in a trial of the OX40 agonist ivuxolimab. The sequence came from an adult with an advanced solid tumor such as melanoma, head and neck, liver or kidney cancer. The rearrangement uses TRBV19 and TRBJ1-6; D gene unclear. CDR3 protein: CASSNPRASSAYNSPLHF. In DNA form, the CDR3 reads TGTGCCAGTAGTAACCCGAGGGCCTCGAGCGCCTATAATTCACCCCTCCACTTT.